The T cell receptor beta chain described here comes from a study of T-cell reconstitution after alpha-beta-depleted transplantation in children. This clonotype was picked up a small number of times. The antigen is unknown. Unique molecular identifiers featured in how the TCRbeta library was prepared. TCRdb re-derived calls from the PCR reads in MiXCR, one entry per CDR3 protein. The sample lists about 420,000 distinct CDR3 sequences; 15% to 20% were seen once. The study's findings and limits: Recipient T cells and thymic progenitors that survived gave rise to the high TCRbeta diversity observed at day 60 in some patients. At one year after transplant, newly produced T cells mostly accounted for T-cell counts and diversity. After transplant, at about two months, alpha-beta T cells were reportedly derived from several hundred expanded graft clones.

V shed 5 bases and J shed 5 bases, with 22 bases lying between them. The CDR3 covers 17 residues. The sequence came from a boy under two years old who had a stem cell transplant for Wiskott-Aldrich syndrome, so the T cells may come from the graft donor. The chain joins TRBV12-3 or TRBV12-4 to TRBJ2-1; D call uncertain. This material consisted of PBMCs, mostly from graft donor cells, taken 360 days after TCRalphabeta/CD19-depleted stem cell transplant. The CDR3 DNA follows: TGTGCCAGCAGTCCCTTGGGTGGGGTCAGAAGGAACAATGAGCAGTTCTTC. Its translation: CASSPLGGVRRNNEQFF.